The subject of this entry is one T cell receptor beta chain. The CDR3 is 13 amino acids. CDR1 and CDR2 from the germline V gene are SQVTM and ANQGSEA. Trimming removed 3 bases from V and 4 bases from J, with 12 bases in between. This entry is derived from a study of blood T cell repertoires in COVID-19. Authors' data handling: Reference gene primer amplification yielded estimated nucleated cell counts. Assay: immunoSEQ multiplex PCR; the TCRdb copy retains only in-frame clones and omits some. The DNA gave D and trimming, while V, J and clone size come from that table. The sample carries around 100,000 clones, roughly 86% recorded once.

V and J are TRBV29-1 and TRBJ1-1, with D perhaps matching TRBD1 (5 bases). This TCR derives from a human donor in a cohort sampled during active COVID-19. Sequenced: peripheral blood. The CDR3 sequence is CSVEVGGGTEAFF. The CDR3 DNA reads as TGCAGCGTTGAGGTCGGGGGTGGCACTGAAGCTTTCTTT. Full variable domain (outside the CDR3, taken from reference TRBV29-1 and TRBJ1-1): SAVISQKPSRDICQRGTSLTIQCQVDSQVTMMFWYRQQPGQSLTLIATANQGSEATYESGFVIDKFPISRPNLTFSTLTVSNMSPEDSSIYLCSVEVGGGTEAFFGQGTRLTVV.